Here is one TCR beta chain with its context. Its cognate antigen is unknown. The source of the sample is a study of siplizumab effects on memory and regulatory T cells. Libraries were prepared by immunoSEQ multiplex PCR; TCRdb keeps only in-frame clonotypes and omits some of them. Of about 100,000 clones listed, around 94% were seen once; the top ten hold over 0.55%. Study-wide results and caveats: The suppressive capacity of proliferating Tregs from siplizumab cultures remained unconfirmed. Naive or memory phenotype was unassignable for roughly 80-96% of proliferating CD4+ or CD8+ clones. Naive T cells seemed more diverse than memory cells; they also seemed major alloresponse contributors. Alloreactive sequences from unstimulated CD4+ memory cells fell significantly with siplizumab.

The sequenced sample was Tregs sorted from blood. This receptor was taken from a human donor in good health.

The CDR3 nucleotides are TGTGCCAGCAGTTTGGGGCTGATAACAGATACGCAGTATTTT. Residues: CASSLGLITDTQYF. The chain employs TRBV27 and TRBJ2-3; maybe TRBD1 (5 bases). Germline V CDR1 and CDR2: MNHEY, SMNVEV (reference sequence). Trimming left V 3 bases short and J 3 bases short, with 10 bases between. This CDR3 has 14 residues.